This passage covers 10 T cell receptor beta chains from one sample sequenced in a study of T cells of healthy individuals. TCRdb re-derived calls from the 5' RACE reads in MiXCR, one entry per CDR3 protein. The sample consists of fewer than 70,000 distinct CDR3 sequences, roughly 15% of them appearing once. The receptor source for this set is a human donor in good health.

Many counts were recorded for this clonotype. The chain is built from TRBV11-2 and TRBJ1-4; a possible D gene is TRBD1 (5 bases). The CDR3 spans 13 residues. The germline gives CDR1 SGHAT, CDR2 FQNNGV. V lost 4 bases and J lost 5, with 8 bases in between. Written as DNA, the CDR3 is TGTGCCAGCAGCTGGGGGAGAAATGAAAAACTGTTTTTT. Protein sequence: CASSWGRNEKLFF.

The chain employs TRBV19 and TRBJ2-1; 7 nucleotides align to TRBD2. The CDR3 extends over 15 amino acids. Per germline, CDR1 LNHDA and CDR2 SQIVND (reference sequence). Losses at the gene ends were 5 bases for V and 9 bases for J; bases not matched to a gene: 13. The CDR3 loop is CASSGRGVLVGEQFF. As DNA, the CDR3 is TGTGCCAGTAGTGGTCGGGGGGTTCTTGTAGGTGAGCAGTTCTTC.

CDR3 DNA sequence: TGCAGCGTTGGGGCCGGGGGGGGAAAACTGTTTTTT. Its translation: CSVGAGGGKLFF. The chain recombines TRBV29-1 with TRBJ1-4; possibly TRBD1 for D (5 bases). The CDR3 spans 12 residues. From germline, CDR1 is SQVTM and CDR2 ANQGSEA. Trimming left V 4 bases short and J 10 bases short, with 13 bases between.

The chain joins TRBV6-2 or TRBV6-3 to TRBJ2-7; the D is unclear. The CDR3 has 14 residues. Germline V lookup: CDR1 MNHEY, CDR2 SVGEGT. The V end was cut by 2 bases, the J end by 0 bases, with 8 bases between. As DNA, the CDR3 is TGTGCCAGCAGTTACAACCGTGCCTCCTACGAGCAGTACTTC. As protein: CASSYNRASYEQYF.

The chain links TRBV7-2 to TRBJ1-1; 9 nucleotides align to TRBD1. The CDR3 spans 16 residues. CDR1 and CDR2 from the germline V gene are SGHTA and FQGNSA. Trimming cost V 2 bases and J 7 bases; bases outside gene matches: 11. The CDR3 loop reads CASSLSTLGQGDEAFF. CDR3 sequence (DNA): TGTGCCAGCAGCTTATCTACGCTGGGACAGGGAGATGAAGCTTTCTTT.

This clonotype has just a few counts. The genes are TRBV20-1 and TRBJ2-1; 7 bases are shared with TRBD2. J was trimmed by 7 bases and V by 2 bases; bases with no gene match: 17. CDR1 and CDR2 (germline): DFQATT, SNEGSKA (reference sequence). There are 17 residues in the CDR3. Here the CDR3 reads CSARPRERREFRNEQFF. The CDR3 region has the DNA TGCAGTGCTAGACCTAGGGAGCGGCGGGAGTTCCGGAATGAGCAGTTCTTC.

In this sample, this clonotype turned up many times. The rearrangement joins TRBV6-2 or TRBV6-3 to TRBJ2-7, with 7 nucleotides matching TRBD1. Germline CDR1 is MNHEY and CDR2 is SVGEGT. The CDR3 totals 12 residues. Trimming removed 6 bases from V and 3 bases from J; junction bases left unmatched: 2. The CDR3 DNA reads as TGTGCCAGCAGAGACAGGGTCTACGAGCAGTACTTC. Encoded protein: CASRDRVYEQYF.

This clonotype has a handful of counts. The chain couples TRBV5-1 to TRBJ1-2, with 9 bases fitting TRBD1. The length of the CDR3 is 16 residues. V lost 0 bases, J lost 0 bases, and 3 bases stayed unmatched. CDR1 is SGHRS and CDR2 is YFSETQ in the germline V gene. CDR3 coding DNA: TGCGCCAGCAGCTTGGCCGGACAGGGGACTAACTATGGCTACACCTTC. This encodes CASSLAGQGTNYGYTF.

V is TRBV28 and J is TRBJ2-7; TRBD1 matches 7 bases. CDR1 MDHEN and CDR2 SYDVKM come from the germline V gene. Trimming removed 6 bases from V and 0 bases from J; junction bases left unmatched: 8. The CDR3 length is 15 residues. CDR3 coding DNA: TGTGCCAGCAGCCTCACCGGACAGGCCTCCTACGAGCAGTACTTC. Encoded protein: CASSLTGQASYEQYF.

This clonotype came up many times. The CDR3 DNA follows: TGTGCCAGCAGTTCCGACAGCTACGAGCAGTACTTC. Translated, it gives CASSSDSYEQYF. The J gene is TRBJ2-7, the V gene TRBV12-3 or TRBV12-4; D is perhaps TRBD1 (5 bases). The CDR3 runs 12 residues. V lost 4 bases and J lost 3, with 7 bases in between.